Following are 24 T cell receptor beta chains from one sample sequenced in a study of T cell responses to AZD1222 COVID-19 vaccine. Sequencing used immunoSEQ multiplex PCR; TCRdb keeps in-frame clones, though not all of them. The sample has around 200,000 clones, about 92% seen once; the top ten hold roughly 3.8%. The source material was peripheral blood, sampled on day 0 of AZD1222 vaccination. These receptor sequences come from an adult in good health.

The chain carries TRBV7-8 and TRBJ1-1, with D unclear. From germline, CDR1 is SGHVS and CDR2 FQNEAQ. The CDR3 is made up of 14 amino acids. V lost 2 bases to trimming and J lost 6 bases, with 13 bases between them. The DNA for the CDR3 is TGTGCCAGCAGCTTAATAGATGCCAATGCTGAAGCTTTCTTT. The encoded protein is CASSLIDANAEAFF.

This clone was seen once. This sequence joins TRBV14 and TRBJ1-2, with 9 bases aligning to TRBD1. V was pared by 0 bases and J by 2 bases, with 13 bases of the junction left unmatched. Germline loops: CDR1 SGHDN, CDR2 FVKESK. The CDR3 runs 19 residues. The CDR3 region is CASSQDRYTGGAENYGYTF. The DNA of the CDR3 is TGTGCCAGCAGCCAAGATAGATATACAGGGGGCGCAGAAAACTATGGCTACACCTTC.

The chain couples TRBV27 to TRBJ2-7; TRBD2 matches at 7 bases. Germline CDR1 MNHEY, CDR2 SMNVEV (reference sequence). This CDR3 region has 17 residues. Trimming at V came to 3 bases and at J to 7 bases, leaving 18 bases not matched to a gene. The DNA of the CDR3 is TGTGCCAGCAGTTTCGGTGTTGGGGGACTAACCGCTTCTGAGCAGTACTTC. Encoded protein: CASSFGVGGLTASEQYF.

The V and J genes are TRBV7-7 and TRBJ2-3; 12 bases align to TRBD2. CDR1 SSHAT and CDR2 FNYEAQ come from the germline V gene (reference sequence). V was clipped by 1 base and J by 0 bases; unmatched bases: 5. This CDR3 contains 18 residues. CDR3 DNA sequence: TGTGCCAGCAGCTTAGTGCCCGGACTAGCGGGGAGCACAGATACGCAGTATTTT. It encodes CASSLVPGLAGSTDTQYF.

The chain joins TRBV9 to TRBJ1-5; tentatively, D is TRBD1 (5 bases). V gave up 3 bases and J gave up 9 bases, with 13 bases separating them. This CDR3 region has 13 residues. CDR1 SGDLS and CDR2 YYNGEE come from the germline V gene. DNA of the CDR3: TGTGCCAGCAGCGCAGACAGCCGATGGCCCCAGCATTTT. Encoded protein: CASSADSRWPQHF. Using reference TRBV9 and TRBJ1-5 for the parts outside the CDR3, the full variable domain is DSGVTQTPKHLITATGQRVTLRCSPRSGDLSVYWYQQSLDQGLQFLIQYYNGEERAKGNILERFSAQQFPDLHSELNLSSLELGDSALYFCASSADSRWPQHFGDGTRLSIL.

This clone showed up just once. Other DNA variants within this sample encode the same CDR3. The chain recombines TRBV11-3 with TRBJ2-1, with 9 positions matching TRBD1. The trim removed 1 base at V and 2 bases at J, leaving 0 bases unmatched. This CDR3 contains 15 residues. Per the germline V gene, CDR1 is SGHNT and CDR2 is YENEEA. CDR3 amino acids: CASSLGQGAYNEQFF. CDR3 nucleotide sequence: TGTGCCAGCAGCTTAGGACAGGGGGCCTACAATGAGCAGTTCTTC.

The genes are TRBV14 and TRBJ1-2; D is possibly TRBD1 (6 bases). Germline CDR1 is SGHDN and CDR2 is FVKESK. Trimming pared 6 bases from V and 2 bases from J, leaving 10 bases between. The CDR3 is made up of 13 amino acids. CDR3: CASSPGENYGYTF. For the CDR3, the DNA is TGTGCCAGCAGTCCAGGGGAGAACTATGGCTACACCTTC.

The chain has TRBV15 and TRBJ2-1; 12 positions match TRBD2. The CDR3 runs to 17 residues. The J segment lost 4 bases and the V segment lost 0 bases, leaving 4 bases of the junction unmatched. From germline, CDR1 is LNHNV and CDR2 YYDKDF (reference sequence). CDR3 protein: CATSRERTSGVYNEQFF. The CDR3 DNA reads TGTGCCACCAGCAGAGAACGGACTAGCGGGGTTTACAATGAGCAGTTCTTC.

The J gene is TRBJ2-1, the V gene TRBV27; D possibly corresponds to TRBD1 (5 bases). Trimming stripped 5 bases from V and 15 bases from J, with 20 bases between. The germline V gene has CDR1 MNHEY and CDR2 SMNVEV (reference sequence). CDR3 length equals 13 residues. Here the CDR3 reads CASSPSRKLGRFF. The CDR3 nucleotides are TGTGCCAGCAGTCCTTCTCGGAAATTGGGGCGGTTCTTC.

The chain recombines TRBV2 with TRBJ2-7; 8 bases line up with TRBD2. The V gene's germline CDR1 is SNHLY and CDR2 FYNNEI. Losses at the gene ends were 7 bases for V and 4 bases for J; bases not matched to a gene: 3. This CDR3 contains 12 residues. Written as DNA, the CDR3 is TGTGCCAGCAAGGGACTAGTTTACGAGCAGTACTTC. Protein product: CASKGLVYEQYF. Full variable domain (rest looked up from reference TRBV2 and TRBJ2-7): EPEVTQTPSHQVTQMGQEVILRCVPISNHLYFYWYRQILGQKVEFLVSFYNNEISEKSEIFDDQFSVERPDGSNFTLKIRSTKLEDSAMYFCASKGLVYEQYFGPGTRLTVT.

V is TRBV5-1 and J is TRBJ1-1; D gene ambiguous. The CDR3 is made up of 13 amino acids. CDR1 is SGHRS, CDR2 YFSETQ, per germline. Trimming stripped 4 bases from V and 1 base from J, with 8 bases between. Here the CDR3 DNA reads TGCGCCAGCAGCGTAATGCAGAACACTGAAGCTTTCTTT. Translating gives CASSVMQNTEAFF. Full variable domain (missing parts from reference TRBV5-1 and TRBJ1-1): KAGVTQTPRYLIKTRGQQVTLSCSPISGHRSVSWYQQTPGQGLQFLFEYFSETQRNKGNFPGRFSGRQFSNSRSEMNVSTLELGDSALYLCASSVMQNTEAFFGQGTRLTVV.

This clone has just one count. The V call is TRBV5-1, the J call TRBJ1-4; no firm D call. Trimming took off 4 bases at V and 8 bases at J, with 18 bases between the two ends. CDR3 length: 15 amino acids. Germline CDR1 reads SGHRS; CDR2 reads YFSETQ. The CDR3 coding sequence is TGCGCCAGCAGCACGAACCCAAAAACGGGGGAAAAACTGTTTTTT. Protein: CASSTNPKTGEKLFF.

The chain uses TRBV28 and TRBJ2-7; no firm D call. Trimming took 2 bases from V and 6 from J, leaving 8 bases between them. The CDR3 length is 12 residues. From germline, CDR1 is MDHEN and CDR2 SYDVKM. The CDR3 DNA reads TGTGCCAGCAGTTTAGGGGATACCGAGCAGTACTTC. Amino acid sequence: CASSLGDTEQYF.

The rearrangement joins TRBV3-1 (or the pseudogene TRBV3-2) to TRBJ1-4; D is perhaps TRBD1 (5 bases). From germline, CDR1 is LGHDT and CDR2 YNNKEL (reference sequence). The CDR3 has 15 amino acids. Trimming stripped 2 bases from V and 0 bases from J, with 7 bases between. The CDR3 sequence: CASSQRGATNEKLFF. The CDR3 bases are TGTGCCAGCAGCCAACGGGGGGCAACTAATGAAAAACTGTTTTTT.

CDR3 nucleotides: TGTGCCAGCAGTGACCAGCGGGACCGCTCCTACAATGAGCAGTTCTTC. It translates to CASSDQRDRSYNEQFF. The V gene is TRBV2, the J gene TRBJ2-1, with TRBD2 matching over 7 bases. The CDR3 runs to 16 residues. Germline trimming cut 3 bases from V and 0 bases from J; bases unmatched to any gene: 5. The germline V gene has CDR1 SNHLY and CDR2 FYNNEI.

The V gene is TRBV6-5, the J gene TRBJ1-1; the D is unclear. The CDR3 has 13 residues. Trimming pared 7 bases from V and 5 bases from J, leaving 14 bases between. Germline V gene lookup returns CDR1 MNHEY and CDR2 SVGAGI. CDR3 DNA sequence: TGTGCCAGCATAAGTCCAAGAGGGACTGAAGCTTTCTTT. Its protein is CASISPRGTEAFF.

The genes are TRBV29-1 and TRBJ1-4; the D is unclear. Germline loops: CDR1 SQVTM, CDR2 ANQGSEA. V lost 3 bases, J lost 8 bases, and 10 bases lay in between. The CDR3 contains 12 residues. The CDR3 DNA reads as TGCAGCGTTGAGAGGGTCGGGGAAAAACTGTTTTTT. This sequence encodes CSVERVGEKLFF.

The gene calls are TRBV5-8 and TRBJ1-5, with no clear D. The CDR3 totals 16 residues. Germline V gene sequence: CDR1 SGHTS, CDR2 YDEGEE. Deletions cut 4 bases from V and 4 bases from J, with 18 bases between. The CDR3 region is CASSEARAAGNQPQHF. The CDR3 DNA reads as TGTGCCAGCAGCGAAGCCCGGGCCGCGGGGAATCAGCCCCAGCATTTT.

This rearrangement joins TRBV5-8 to TRBJ1-2; 8 bases fit TRBD1. Trimming removed 2 bases from V and 2 bases from J; junction bases left unmatched: 14. CDR1 and CDR2 from the germline V gene are SGHTS and YDEGEE. This CDR3 spans 18 amino acids. The CDR3 coding sequence is TGTGCCAGCAGCTTAGGTTCCAGGGGGCTTGGTGGGAACTATGGCTACACCTTC. As protein: CASSLGSRGLGGNYGYTF.

The rearrangement links TRBV14 to TRBJ1-2; no clear D. The V gene lost 1 base and the J gene lost 3 bases, with 9 bases spanning the gap. Germline CDR1 SGHDN, CDR2 FVKESK. This CDR3 has 14 amino acids. CDR3 loop: CASSQAYRDYGYTF. CDR3 coding DNA: TGTGCCAGCAGCCAAGCTTATAGGGACTATGGCTACACCTTC.

The genes are TRBV5-6 and TRBJ2-1; 14 bases are a match to TRBD2. Germline CDR1 is SGHDT and CDR2 is YYEEEE. CDR3 length: 18 amino acids. J was trimmed by 3 bases and V by 1 base; bases with no gene match: 6. The CDR3 reads CASSLPRLAGGGYNEQFF. CDR3 DNA sequence: TGTGCCAGCAGCTTGCCCCGACTAGCGGGGGGGGGCTACAATGAGCAGTTCTTC.

The chain is built from TRBV6-5 and TRBJ1-1; TRBD1 might be the D (6 bases). The CDR3 runs 13 residues. Trimming stripped 6 bases from V and 1 base from J, with 9 bases between. Germline V gene data show CDR1 as MNHEY and CDR2 as SVGAGI. The CDR3 region is CASSEGGNTEAFF. The CDR3, as DNA: TGTGCCAGCAGCGAGGGGGGGAACACTGAAGCTTTCTTT.

This chain links TRBV6-1 with TRBJ2-7, with unresolved D. The V end lost 1 base, the J end lost 2 bases, and 6 bases lay between the germline ends. CDR1 and CDR2 (germline): MNHNS, SASEGT. This CDR3 is built from 13 residues. The DNA for the CDR3 is TGTGCCAGCAGTGAAGGTAGGGCCTACGAGCAGTACTTC. Protein sequence: CASSEGRAYEQYF.

The rearrangement joins TRBV7-6 to TRBJ2-1; a weak D match, TRBD2 (5 bases). The CDR3 runs 17 residues. The V gene lost 1 base and the J gene lost 0 bases, with 13 bases spanning the gap. The germline V gene encodes CDR1 SGHVS and CDR2 FNYEAQ. CDR3 nucleotides: TGTGCCAGCAGCTTAGAAGCGACTATAAGCTCCTACAATGAGCAGTTCTTC. It codes for CASSLEATISSYNEQFF.